This T cell receptor (delta chain) was sequenced in a study of human gamma delta and Vdelta1 T cells. Findings and caveats of the study: Acute myeloid leukemia was reportedly broadly targeted by polyclonal Delta One T cells.

Per the germline V gene, CDR1 is TSWWSYY and CDR2 is QGS. With 2 bases clipped from V and 0 bases from J, the junction kept 25 bases outside the gene matches. This CDR3 is built from 24 residues. Points on this clone: Antigen unknown.

TCRdb reprocessed the PCR reads using CATT. The sample lists around 13,000 delta-chain clones, almost 50% occurring once. The receptor comes from a human donor in good health. The V gene is TRDV1, the J gene TRDJ1; 12 positions match TRDD3. The sequencing sample was made of Vdelta1 gamma-delta T cells from blood grown in culture (DOT cells). The CDR3, as DNA: TGTGCTCTTGGGGAAGAAGCCTTCCTCCAAACTGGGGGATACCCGGATTCTTACACCGATAAACTCATCTTT. This encodes CALGEEAFLQTGGYPDSYTDKLIF.